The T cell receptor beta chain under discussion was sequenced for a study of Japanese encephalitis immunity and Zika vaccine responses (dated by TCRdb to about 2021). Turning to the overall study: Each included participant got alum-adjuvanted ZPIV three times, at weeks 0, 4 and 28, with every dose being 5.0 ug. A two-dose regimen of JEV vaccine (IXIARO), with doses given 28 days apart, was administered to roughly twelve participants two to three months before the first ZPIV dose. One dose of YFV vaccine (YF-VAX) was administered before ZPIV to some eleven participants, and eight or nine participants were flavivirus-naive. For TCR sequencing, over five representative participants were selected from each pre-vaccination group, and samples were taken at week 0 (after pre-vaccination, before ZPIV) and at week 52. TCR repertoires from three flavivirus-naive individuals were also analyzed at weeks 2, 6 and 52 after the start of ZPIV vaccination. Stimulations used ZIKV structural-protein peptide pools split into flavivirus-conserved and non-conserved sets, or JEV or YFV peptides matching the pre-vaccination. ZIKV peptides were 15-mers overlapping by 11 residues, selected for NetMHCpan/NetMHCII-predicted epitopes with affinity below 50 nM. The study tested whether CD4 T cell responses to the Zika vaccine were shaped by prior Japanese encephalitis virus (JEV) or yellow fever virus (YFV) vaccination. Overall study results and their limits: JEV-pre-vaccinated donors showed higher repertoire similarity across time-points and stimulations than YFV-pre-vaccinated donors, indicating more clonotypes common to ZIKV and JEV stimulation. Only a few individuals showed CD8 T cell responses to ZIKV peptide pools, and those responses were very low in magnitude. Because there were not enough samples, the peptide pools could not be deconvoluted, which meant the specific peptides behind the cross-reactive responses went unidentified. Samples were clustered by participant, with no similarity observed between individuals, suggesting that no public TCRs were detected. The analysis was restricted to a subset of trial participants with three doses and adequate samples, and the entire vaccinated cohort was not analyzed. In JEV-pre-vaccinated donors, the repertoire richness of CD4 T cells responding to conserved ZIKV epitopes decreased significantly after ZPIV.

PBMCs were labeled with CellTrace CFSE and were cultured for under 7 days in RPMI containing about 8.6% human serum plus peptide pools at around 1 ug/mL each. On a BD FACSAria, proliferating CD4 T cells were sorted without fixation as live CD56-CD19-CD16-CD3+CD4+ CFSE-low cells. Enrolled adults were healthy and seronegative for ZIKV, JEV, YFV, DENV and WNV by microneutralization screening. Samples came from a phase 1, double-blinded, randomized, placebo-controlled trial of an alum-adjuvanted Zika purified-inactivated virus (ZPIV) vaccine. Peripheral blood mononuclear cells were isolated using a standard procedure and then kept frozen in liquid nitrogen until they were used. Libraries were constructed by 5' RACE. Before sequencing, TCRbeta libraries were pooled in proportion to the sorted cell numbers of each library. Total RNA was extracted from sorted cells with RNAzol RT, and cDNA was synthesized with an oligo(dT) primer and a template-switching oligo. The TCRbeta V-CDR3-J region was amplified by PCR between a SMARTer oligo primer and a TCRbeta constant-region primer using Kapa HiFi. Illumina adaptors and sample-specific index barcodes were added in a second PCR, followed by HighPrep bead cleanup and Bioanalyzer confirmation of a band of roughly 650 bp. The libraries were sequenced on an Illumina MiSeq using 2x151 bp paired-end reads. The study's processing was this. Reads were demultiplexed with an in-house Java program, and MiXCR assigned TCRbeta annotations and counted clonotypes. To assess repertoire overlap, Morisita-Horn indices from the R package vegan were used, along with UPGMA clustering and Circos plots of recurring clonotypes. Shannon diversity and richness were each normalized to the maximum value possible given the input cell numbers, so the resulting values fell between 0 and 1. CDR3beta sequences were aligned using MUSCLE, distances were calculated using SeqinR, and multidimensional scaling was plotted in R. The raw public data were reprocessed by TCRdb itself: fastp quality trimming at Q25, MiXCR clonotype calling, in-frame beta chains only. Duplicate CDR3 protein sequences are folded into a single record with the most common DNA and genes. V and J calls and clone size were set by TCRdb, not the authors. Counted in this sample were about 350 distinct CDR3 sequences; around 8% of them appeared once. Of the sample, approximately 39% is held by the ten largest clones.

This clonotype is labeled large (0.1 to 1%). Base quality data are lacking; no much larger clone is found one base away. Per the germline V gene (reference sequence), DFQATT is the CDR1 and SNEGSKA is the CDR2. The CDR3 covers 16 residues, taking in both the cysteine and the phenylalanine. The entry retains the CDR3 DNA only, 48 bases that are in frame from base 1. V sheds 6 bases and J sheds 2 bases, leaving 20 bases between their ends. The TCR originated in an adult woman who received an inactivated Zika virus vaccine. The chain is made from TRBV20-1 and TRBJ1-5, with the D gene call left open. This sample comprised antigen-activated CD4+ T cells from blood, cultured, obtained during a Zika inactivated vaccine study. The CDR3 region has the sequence CSALPVGAKGNQPQHF. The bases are TGCAGTGCCCTCCCCGTGGGCGCTAAGGGCAATCAGCCCCAGCATTTT.